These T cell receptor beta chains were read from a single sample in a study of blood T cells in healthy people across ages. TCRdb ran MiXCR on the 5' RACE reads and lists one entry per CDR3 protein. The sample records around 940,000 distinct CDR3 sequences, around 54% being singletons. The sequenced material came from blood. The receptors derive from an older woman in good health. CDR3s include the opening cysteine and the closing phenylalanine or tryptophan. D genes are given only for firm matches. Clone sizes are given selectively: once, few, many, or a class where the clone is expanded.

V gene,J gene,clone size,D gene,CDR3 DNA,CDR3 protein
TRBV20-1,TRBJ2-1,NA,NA,TGCAGTGCTAGCTTTCAGGGATGGGAGCAGTTCTTC,CSASFQGWEQFF
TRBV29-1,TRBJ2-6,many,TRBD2,TGCAGCGCCGGGACTAGCTCTGGGGCCAACGTCCTGACTTTC,CSAGTSSGANVLTF
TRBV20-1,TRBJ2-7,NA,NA,TGCAGTGCTAGTACAGGGGGGGCTATTCCCCACGAGCAGTACTTC,CSASTGGAIPHEQYF
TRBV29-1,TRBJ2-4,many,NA,TGCAGCGTTGAAGATGGGCAGCGATTAAACATTCAGTACTTC,CSVEDGQRLNIQYF
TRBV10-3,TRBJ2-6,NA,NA,TGTGCCATCAGTGAGTCGGGAGTCGGGGCCAACGTCCTGACTTTC,CAISESGVGANVLTF
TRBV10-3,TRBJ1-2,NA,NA,TGTGCCATCAGTGGCTCGGGTTCTGGTGGCTACACCTTC,CAISGSGSGGYTF
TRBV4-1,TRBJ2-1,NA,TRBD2,TGCGCCAGCAGCCAAGATGCGTCTGCGGGAGGTAATGAGCAGTTCTTC,CASSQDASAGGNEQFF
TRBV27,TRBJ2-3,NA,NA,TGTGCCAGCAGTTTAATTACTAGCCTTAGAGAGGATACGCAGTATTTT,CASSLITSLREDTQYF
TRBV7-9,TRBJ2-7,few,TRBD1,TGTGCCAGCAGCTCCGTGGACAGGGTGTGGGGCGAGCAGTACTTC,CASSSVDRVWGEQYF
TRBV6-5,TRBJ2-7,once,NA,TGTGCCGGCAGGAGACATCCTGACTACGAGCAGTACTTC,CAGRRHPDYEQYF
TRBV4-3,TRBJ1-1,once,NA,TGCGCCAGCAGCCAACGGGGGATCGCTGAAGCTTTCTTT,CASSQRGIAEAFF
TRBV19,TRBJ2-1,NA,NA,TGTGCCAGTAGTCCGGGGGTAGATGAAAATGAGCAGTTCTTC,CASSPGVDENEQFF
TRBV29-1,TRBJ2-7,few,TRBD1,TGTAGCGTTGAAGGGGACAGGTTATACGAGCAGTACTTC,CSVEGDRLYEQYF
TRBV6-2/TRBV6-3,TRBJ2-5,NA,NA,TGTGCCAGCAGTTCCCTAGCGTACATTCAAGAGACCCAGTACTTC,CASSSLAYIQETQYF
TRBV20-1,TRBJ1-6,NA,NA,TGCAGTGCTAGAGCAAGGGTCTCATATTCACCCCTCCACTTT,CSARARVSYSPLHF
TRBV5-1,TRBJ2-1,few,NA,TGCGCCAGCAGCTCGGATCGGAGGGAGTACAATGAGCAGTTCTTC,CASSSDRREYNEQFF
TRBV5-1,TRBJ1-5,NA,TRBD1,TGCGCCAGCAGCACGGGACAGAGCAATCAGCCCCAGCATTTT,CASSTGQSNQPQHF
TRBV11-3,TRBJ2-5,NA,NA,TGTGCCAGCAGCTTAGGCGGGACAGCCCAGACCCAGTACTTC,CASSLGGTAQTQYF
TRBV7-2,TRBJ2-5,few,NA,TGTGCCAGCAGCTCACGGAAGTCTCAAGAGACCCAGTACTTC,CASSSRKSQETQYF
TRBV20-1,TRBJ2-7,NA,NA,TGCAGTGCCACCCTGCCGAGGGGGAGCTCCTACGAGCAGTACTTC,CSATLPRGSSYEQYF
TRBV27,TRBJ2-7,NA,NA,TGTGCCAGCGCACGGGAGTTGGGTCCCTACGAGCAGTACTTC,CASARELGPYEQYF
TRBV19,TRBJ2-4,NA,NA,TGTGCCAGTAGTAACGAGATACTAGCCAAAAACATTCAGTACTTC,CASSNEILAKNIQYF
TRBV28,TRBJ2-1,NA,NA,TGTGCCAGCAGTTTATCTGGGGGATACCGGAATGAGCAGTTCTTC,CASSLSGGYRNEQFF
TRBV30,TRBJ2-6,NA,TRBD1,TGTGCCTGGAGACAGGGGGCTACTGGGGCCAACGTCCTGACTTTC,CAWRQGATGANVLTF
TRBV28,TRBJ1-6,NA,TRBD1,TGTGCCAGCAGTGGCTCGGGACAGGGAATTTCACCCCTCCACTTT,CASSGSGQGISPLHF
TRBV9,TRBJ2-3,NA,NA,TGTGCCAGCAGCGTTTTCGGCGCGGGTCCAGATACGCAGTATTTT,CASSVFGAGPDTQYF
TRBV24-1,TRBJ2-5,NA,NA,TGTGCCACCAGTGATTTGCGAAACAATGAGCAGTACTTC,CATSDLRNNEQYF
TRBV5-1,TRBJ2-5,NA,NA,TGCGCCAGCAGCTTGAATCTTGAAGAGACCCAGTACTTC,CASSLNLEETQYF
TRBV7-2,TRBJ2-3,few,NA,TGTGCCAGCAGCTTAGATAGGCGTACAGATACGCAGTATTTT,CASSLDRRTDTQYF
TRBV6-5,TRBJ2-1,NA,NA,TGTGCCAGCAGTTCGGGTCTACGGCTACTCAATGAGCAGTTCTTC,CASSSGLRLLNEQFF
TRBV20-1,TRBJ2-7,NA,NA,TGCAGTGCAACACCGGGACGTTACGAGCAGTACTTC,CSATPGRYEQYF
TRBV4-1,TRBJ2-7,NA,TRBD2,TGCGCCAGCAGCCGAACATCTAGCGGGATATCTCACCGCGAGCAGTACTTC,CASSRTSSGISHREQYF
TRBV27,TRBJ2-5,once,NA,TGTGCCAGCAGTGGAATATCGGACTATTTGGAGACCCAGTACTTC,CASSGISDYLETQYF
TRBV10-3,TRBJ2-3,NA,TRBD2,TGTGCCGCCGCTAGCGGGTCTAGCACAGATACGCAGTATTTT,CAAASGSSTDTQYF
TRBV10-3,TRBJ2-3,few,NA,TGTGCCATCAGTGAGGAGGGGATCACAGATACGCAGTATTTT,CAISEEGITDTQYF
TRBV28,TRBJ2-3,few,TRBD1,TGTGCCAGCAGACTCGACAGGGCGCCCCGCACAGATACGCAGTATTTT,CASRLDRAPRTDTQYF